This section outlines one T cell receptor (beta chain) sequence together with its context. The antigen this receptor binds is unknown. A read error may be the cause here, since a much bigger clone is one base away. The CDR3 spans 15 residues, from the cysteine through the phenylalanine. Only the CDR3 region is kept as DNA, spanning 45 bases read in frame from base 1. As encoded in the germline V gene, CDR1 is SGHTA while CDR2 is FQGNSA. The 39 donors, aged about 6 to 100 years, were systemically healthy Caucasian individuals from Russia. Each donor gave 8.5 to 10 milliliters of peripheral blood, collected into EDTA-treated Vacutainer tubes. Ficoll-Paque density-gradient centrifugation was used to isolate PBMCs, with at least 6 million obtained per sample. Total RNA, at least 6 micrograms per sample, was extracted from PBMCs with Trizol reagent. Naive CD45RAhigh/CD27high T cell percentages were measured by flow cytometry on a PBMC aliquot from every donor.

These data belong to a study of blood T cells in healthy people across ages (dated by TCRdb to between 2014 and 2017). About the full investigation: In model experiments, template switching captured roughly one uniquely barcoded TCR beta cDNA molecule for every two T cells. The study measured age-related changes in TCR beta repertoire diversity using deep sequencing normalized with unique cDNA molecular identifiers. To avoid experimental bias, donors of different ages were distributed randomly across sequencing lanes. The donors were split into four age groups: young (average around 15 years), middle-aged (39), aged (roughly 65) and long-lived (82). The study analyzed two additional independent replicas of 1 million unique cDNA reads from the same blood draw for two donors, one aged 18 to 30 and one aged 80 or older.

Results and caveats for the whole study, not just this receptor: Observed TCR beta diversity correlated strongly with the percentage of naive T cells measured by flow cytometry. Total diversity estimates from one million sequenced T cells were considered lower bounds and underestimates. Because the CMV infection status of the donors was unknown, age-related changes in expanded clonotypes may potentially have been confounded. As age increased, observed TCR beta diversity per million T cells dropped in a roughly linear way, and a significant reduction was already evident by age 40. The long-lived group showed more naive CD4+ T cells, fewer expanded clones and increased TCR diversity than the aged group, suggesting age selection. Because profiling used bulk unsorted PBMCs, naive and antigen-experienced compartments could not be compared conclusively.

The library was prepared using 5' RACE. The reads were generated on an Illumina HiSeq 2500. A second PCR of about 6 to 11 cycles was run with a J-beta primer mix and a sample-barcoded 5' primer. A unique molecular identifier was introduced onto each TCR beta cDNA molecule by a template-switch 5' adaptor carrying 12 random nucleotides. Each sample yielded at least 2.5 million CDR3-containing paired-end reads. First-strand cDNA synthesis was performed from all RNA using the Mint cDNA synthesis kit, with priming by a TRBC-specific oligonucleotide. Following uracil-DNA glycosylase treatment, all cDNA underwent a first 18-cycle PCR with the universal primers M1SS and BC2_uni_R. Per the source publication's procedure: For normalization, 1 million high-quality reads, each with a distinct molecular identifier, were randomly selected from each sample. Reads with shared molecular identifiers were discarded instead of being binned into consensus sequences. MiTCR, with a Q25 quality threshold and the strictest error-elimination algorithm, was used for CDR3 identification, clonotype clustering and error correction. Lower-bound total TCR beta diversity was estimated with a nonparametric unseen species model using Euler transformation. TCRdb reran the public reads through fastp at Q25 and MiXCR, keeping productive beta chains. Rows with one shared CDR3 protein collapse into an entry with the most common genes and DNA. These V and J calls originate from TCRdb's pipeline instead of the authors' own analysis. For this sample the table gives 650,000 to 1,000,000 distinct CDR3 sequences, of which 35% to 40% were detected only once. The ten largest clones add up to 13% of the sample.

The receptor was derived from a man aged 18 to 29 in good health. In this chain, TRBV7-2 is recombined with TRBJ2-3; the D gene cannot be named for sure. The sample consisted of blood. The DNA reads TGTGCCAGCGGCTTAGGGATCCAATCCACAGATACGCAGTATTTT. It encodes CASGLGIQSTDTQYF.